The 26 T cell receptor beta chains reported below all come from one sample, sequenced in a study of blood T cell repertoires in COVID-19. The method was immunoSEQ multiplex PCR; TCRdb's version includes in-frame clones alone and lacks a portion of them. The repertoire holds over 25,000 clones, 90% seen once, with 0.95% to 1.1% in the top ten. The specimen was peripheral blood. The receptor set was obtained from a man aged 70 or older with active or convalescent COVID-19.

The V and J genes are TRBV6-5 and TRBJ1-3; D gene ambiguous. Per the germline V gene, CDR1 is MNHEY and CDR2 is SVGAGI. The V gene lost 8 bases and the J gene lost 0 bases, with 14 bases spanning the gap. The length of the CDR3 is 15 residues. The CDR3 DNA reads as TGTGCCAGCCGTCGAAGCCCCCACTCTGGAAACACCATATATTTT. This codes for CASRRSPHSGNTIYF.

The CDR3 is CATSIGQANQPQHF. The CDR3 DNA is TGTGCCACCAGCATAGGACAGGCAAATCAGCCCCAGCATTTT. The chain links TRBV15 to TRBJ1-5, with 7 bases identical to TRBD1. CDR1 and CDR2 from the germline V gene are LNHNV and YYDKDF (reference sequence). V lost 4 bases to trimming and J lost 4 bases; unmatched junction nucleotides: 4. The length of the CDR3 is 14 residues.

This sequence joins TRBV18 and TRBJ1-2; no reliable D call. The CDR3 is 14 amino acids. V lost 3 bases, J lost 2 bases, and 10 bases lay in between. The germline gives CDR1 KGHSH, CDR2 LQKENI. CDR3 amino acids: CASSPAGANYGYTF. The CDR3 coding sequence is TGTGCCAGCTCACCGGCAGGCGCCAACTATGGCTACACCTTC.

V gene TRBV30 combines with J gene TRBJ1-3; a weak D match, TRBD1 (5 bases). The CDR3 consists of 13 residues. CDR1 and CDR2 (germline): GTSNPN, SVGIG (reference sequence). V was shortened by 2 bases and J by 4 bases, with 9 bases between the two germline ends. This chain's CDR3 is CAWSRGGGNTIYF. For the CDR3, the DNA is TGTGCCTGGAGTCGCGGGGGGGGAAACACCATATATTTT.

This CDR3 reads CASSQDRGSSYNSPLHF. The CDR3 DNA reads TGCGCCAGCAGCCAAGATCGAGGTAGCTCCTATAATTCACCCCTCCACTTT. V usage is TRBV4-3 and J usage is TRBJ1-6; D not certain. The CDR3 contains 17 residues. The ends were cut back, 0 bases at V and 0 bases at J, with 9 bases in the middle. Germline V gives CDR1 LGHNA, CDR2 YSLEER.

V and J are TRBV11-1 and TRBJ1-1; D uncertain. Per germline, CDR1 SGHAT and CDR2 FQDESV (reference sequence). V gave up 0 bases and J gave up 1 base, with 3 bases separating them. The CDR3 is made up of 13 amino acids. CDR3 DNA: TGTGCCAGCAGCTTAGCCAGGAACACTGAAGCTTTCTTT. This codes for CASSLARNTEAFF.

V and J are TRBV7-9 and TRBJ2-1; a weak D match, TRBD2 (7 bases). Germline loops: CDR1 SEHNR, CDR2 FQNEAQ (reference sequence). The CDR3 extends over 14 amino acids. The V end lost 0 bases, the J end lost 10 bases, and 13 bases lay between the germline ends. CDR3 nucleotides: TGTGCCAGCAGCTTAGCGGGGGGGCCGGTCGAGCAGTTCTTC. This codes for CASSLAGGPVEQFF.

The gene calls are TRBV11-2 and TRBJ1-1; D ambiguous. Germline CDR1 SGHAT, CDR2 FQNNGV. The CDR3 is 13 residues long. Trimming removed 0 bases at V and 9 bases at J, with 11 bases between. CDR3 amino acids: CASSLDPKLKAFF. The CDR3 DNA follows: TGTGCCAGCAGCTTAGATCCAAAGCTGAAAGCTTTCTTT.

This rearrangement joins TRBV5-1 to TRBJ1-2, with 7 bases aligning to TRBD1. The CDR3 runs 16 residues. Germline V gene data show CDR1 as SGHRS and CDR2 as YFSETQ. The V gene end was trimmed by 0 bases and the J gene end by 3 bases; junction bases not matched to a gene: 8. CDR3 protein: CASSLARQGWYYGYTF. The DNA of the CDR3 is TGCGCCAGCAGCTTGGCCCGACAGGGTTGGTACTATGGCTACACCTTC.

V gene TRBV7-9 combines with J gene TRBJ1-3; a possible D gene is TRBD1 (6 bases). This CDR3 is built from 13 residues. V was trimmed by 3 bases and J by 7 bases, leaving 10 bases between them. Germline loops: CDR1 SEHNR, CDR2 FQNEAQ (reference sequence). The CDR3 sequence is CASSFAGENTIYF. CDR3 nucleotides: TGTGCCAGCAGCTTCGCAGGGGAGAACACCATATATTTT.

In this sample, this clone turned up once. Sequence at one end of the junction differs from germline and may be a read error. The gene calls are TRBV4-1 and TRBJ2-7; 9 bases are a match to TRBD2. The CDR3 length is 16 residues. Germline CDR1 is MGHRA and CDR2 is YSYEKL. The DNA for the CDR3 is TGCGCCAGCAGGCAAGCCTCCGCGGGAGGGTACTACGAGCAGTACTTC. It translates to CASRQASAGGYYEQYF.

CDR3 loop: CASSLWAGATDTQYF. CDR3 nucleotides: TGTGCCAGCAGTTTATGGGCGGGAGCGACAGATACGCAGTATTTT. The chain links TRBV27 to TRBJ2-3; 7 positions match TRBD2. Germline CDR1 is MNHEY and CDR2 is SMNVEV (reference sequence). The CDR3 is 15 amino acids. The junction had 4 bases not matched to a gene; V was cut back by 1 base and J by 3 bases.

The J gene is TRBJ1-2, the V gene TRBV4-3; the D gene is possibly TRBD1 (6 bases). Germline V CDR1 and CDR2: LGHNA, YSLEER. The CDR3 is 15 amino acids. The V end was cut by 4 bases, the J end by 4 bases, with 16 bases between. CDR3 nucleotides: TGCGCCAGCAGCCCGACCGAGGGAGGGGGCTATGGCTACACCTTC. This encodes CASSPTEGGGYGYTF.

The chain combines TRBV12-5 with TRBJ1-5; 7 bases match TRBD1. The junction had 8 bases not matched to a gene; V was cut back by 1 base and J by 8 bases. Germline V CDR1 and CDR2: LGHNT, FRNRAP. CDR3 length equals 15 residues. CDR3 sequence (DNA): TGTGCTAGTGGTTTGGGGCAGGGGGAAGGGGAGCCCCAGCATTTT. It is translated as CASGLGQGEGEPQHF. Filled out from reference TRBV12-5 and TRBJ1-5, the complete variable domain reads DARVTQTPRHKVTEMGQEVTMRCQPILGHNTVFWYRQTMMQGLELLAYFRNRAPLDDSGMPKDRFSAEMPDATLATLKIQPSEPRDSAVYFCASGLGQGEGEPQHFGDGTRLSIL.

This chain uses TRBV9 with TRBJ1-5; weak D call: TRBD1 (5 bases). Between the trimmed V and J ends, which lost 3 bases and 9 bases, there was a span of 13 bases. The germline V gene has CDR1 SGDLS and CDR2 YYNGEE. The CDR3 is 13 residues long. CDR3 region: CASSEAREGPQHF. In nucleotides, the CDR3 is TGTGCCAGCAGCGAAGCCAGGGAAGGGCCCCAGCATTTT.

The chain joins TRBV28 to TRBJ1-1; maybe TRBD1 (6 bases). CDR1 and CDR2 from the germline V gene are MDHEN and SYDVKM. The V gene lost 5 bases and the J gene lost 5 bases, with 21 bases spanning the gap. The CDR3 extends over 16 amino acids. The CDR3 DNA reads TGTGCCAGCAGTGCGCCGCCCGGACAGTGGGGTACTGAAGCTTTCTTT. Translation gives CASSAPPGQWGTEAFF.

The chain is built from TRBV6-6 and TRBJ2-3; D call uncertain. The CDR3 is 15 amino acids. Trimming took off 3 bases at V and 0 bases at J, with 10 bases between the two ends. Germline CDR1 MNHNY, CDR2 SVGAGI (reference sequence). CDR3 sequence reads: CASSYGGTSTDTQYF. Here the CDR3 DNA reads TGTGCCAGCAGTTATGGCGGAACTAGCACAGATACGCAGTATTTT.

In this sample, this clone turned up once. The V call is TRBV5-1, the J call TRBJ1-4; no firm D call. The germline V and J ends were trimmed by 4 bases and 8 bases, with 15 bases remaining between them. Germline V gene lookup returns CDR1 SGHRS and CDR2 YFSETQ. The CDR3 is 14 residues long. This CDR3 reads CASSQGGQGEKLFF. CDR3 coding DNA: TGCGCCAGCAGCCAAGGCGGGCAAGGAGAAAAACTGTTTTTT. Full variable domain (rest looked up from reference TRBV5-1 and TRBJ1-4): KAGVTQTPRYLIKTRGQQVTLSCSPISGHRSVSWYQQTPGQGLQFLFEYFSETQRNKGNFPGRFSGRQFSNSRSEMNVSTLELGDSALYLCASSQGGQGEKLFFGSGTQLSVL.

The V and J genes are TRBV6-2 or TRBV6-3 and TRBJ2-4; TRBD1 agrees at 10 bases. The CDR3 contains 20 residues. Germline CDR1 is MNHEY and CDR2 is SVGEGT. J lost 0 bases, V lost 1 base, and 12 bases had no gene match. The CDR3 here is CASSYFPGQGFPLAKNIQYF. In DNA form, the CDR3 reads TGTGCCAGCAGTTACTTTCCGGGACAGGGGTTCCCGTTAGCCAAAAACATTCAGTACTTC.

This clone was seen more than once but under ten times. This sequence joins TRBV28 and TRBJ1-2; 8 bases line up with TRBD1. V shed 5 bases and J 8 bases; nucleotides not matched to a gene: 13. Germline CDR1 is MDHEN and CDR2 is SYDVKM. There are 15 residues in the CDR3. The CDR3 region has the DNA TGTGCCAGCAGTCCTCCGGGACAGGTTCCGCTGGGCTACACCTTC. It yields the protein CASSPPGQVPLGYTF.

This sequence joins TRBV7-2 and TRBJ2-7, with D maybe TRBD1 (5 bases). The CDR3 loop spans 12 amino acids. CDR1 is SGHTA, CDR2 FQGNSA, per germline. V gave up 0 bases and J gave up 9 bases, with 9 bases separating them. The CDR3 reads CASSLAGQTQYF. The CDR3, as DNA: TGTGCCAGCAGCTTAGCGGGGCAGACGCAGTACTTC.

V and J are TRBV20-1 and TRBJ1-2; D is ambiguous. V was cut by 3 bases and J by 4 bases, with 9 bases left in between. The CDR3 runs 12 residues. CDR1 is DFQATT, CDR2 SNEGSKA, per germline (reference sequence). CDR3 amino acids: CSASSQIYGYTF. The DNA of the CDR3 is TGCAGTGCTAGTTCACAGATCTATGGCTACACCTTC.

This rearrangement joins TRBV7-9 to TRBJ2-1, with 7 bases that match TRBD2. Germline CDR1 SEHNR, CDR2 FQNEAQ (reference sequence). The CDR3 is 17 amino acids. V shed 5 bases, J shed 0 bases, and the junction held 10 bases outside the gene matches. The CDR3 region has the DNA TGTGCCAGCAGCCCCCTTCGAGGCGGGAGCTCCTACAATGAGCAGTTCTTC. Translated, it gives CASSPLRGGSSYNEQFF.

The V and J genes are TRBV6-5 and TRBJ1-1; D is unclear. V was pared by 0 bases and J by 0 bases, with 5 bases between. Germline CDR1 and CDR2: MNHEY and SVGAGI. The CDR3 length is 14 residues. The CDR3 region is CASSYSGLNTEAFF. CDR3 coding DNA: TGTGCCAGCAGTTACTCGGGCCTGAACACTGAAGCTTTCTTT.

The chain is built from TRBV7-6 and TRBJ2-7, with 9 bases fitting TRBD1. This CDR3 has 14 amino acids. Germline V gene lookup returns CDR1 SGHVS and CDR2 FNYEAQ. The trim removed 5 bases at V and 5 bases at J, leaving 7 bases unmatched. The CDR3 sequence: CASSQGQGLDEQYF. The CDR3 DNA sequence: TGTGCCAGCAGCCAGGGACAGGGTCTGGACGAGCAGTACTTC.

CDR3 amino acids: CASGPPLQGKDGYTF. The DNA of the CDR3 is TGTGCCAGCGGACCCCCCCTTCAGGGCAAGGATGGCTACACCTTC. The rearrangement joins TRBV28 to TRBJ1-2; possible D gene TRBD1, 5 bases. Germline CDR1 reads MDHEN; CDR2 reads SYDVKM. CDR3 length: 15 residues. The ends were cut back, 8 bases at V and 6 bases at J, with 22 bases in the middle.